These 30 T cell receptor beta chains were sequenced from one sample in a study of response to subunit inactivated influenza vaccine. One entry per CDR3 protein results from TCRdb running MiXCR on the RT-PCR reads. The sample holds hundreds of thousands of distinct CDR3 sequences; 22% are singletons and the top ten take approximately 10%. The sequencing used PBMCs from blood, collected approximately 20 months after vaccination. The receptors come from a man between 50 and 69 years old who received an inactivated influenza vaccine.

This clonotype was counted a few times. The chain is built from TRBV7-9 and TRBJ1-2; possibly TRBD1 for D (6 bases). Germline lookup yields CDR1 SEHNR and CDR2 FQNEAQ (reference sequence). This CDR3 region has 14 residues. The germline V and J ends were trimmed by 5 bases and 4 bases, with 14 bases remaining between them. The CDR3 region is CASSMYRAVYGYTF. The DNA for the CDR3 is TGTGCCAGCAGCATGTACAGGGCCGTCTATGGCTACACCTTC.

This rearrangement joins TRBV12-3 or TRBV12-4 to TRBJ1-2, with TRBD1 as a possible D gene (5 bases). CDR3 length: 22 residues. With 4 bases removed from V and 6 bases from J, the gap between germline ends came to 39 bases. The CDR3 nucleotides are TGTGCCAGCAGTTGGCGCTCCGGGACGGAATTGGTTAAATCGTCTAGCTTCGATGGCTACACCTTC. Translated: CASSWRSGTELVKSSSFDGYTF.

The chain couples TRBV4-2 to TRBJ2-3, with TRBD2 matching 9 bases. Germline CDR1 reads LGHNA; CDR2 reads YNFKEQ. The CDR3 contains 16 residues. V gave up 4 bases and J gave up 5 bases; unmatched junction bases: 10. This chain's CDR3 is CASSPQAGGRGDTQYF. CDR3 sequence (DNA): TGTGCCAGCAGCCCCCAAGCGGGGGGCCGGGGAGATACGCAGTATTTT.

A few counts support this clonotype. This rearrangement joins TRBV7-9 to TRBJ2-7; no clear D gene. Germline values: CDR1 SEHNR, CDR2 FQNEAQ (reference sequence). This CDR3 spans 14 amino acids. The germline V and J ends were trimmed by 7 bases and 5 bases, with 18 bases remaining between them. This chain's CDR3 is CASTPPGRYHEQYF. The CDR3 DNA is TGTGCCAGCACCCCCCCAGGCCGCTACCACGAGCAGTACTTC. The variable domain in full, with the rest retrieved from reference TRBV7-9 and TRBJ2-7, is DTGVSQNPRHKITKRGQNVTFRCDPISEHNRLYWYRQTLGQGPEFLTYFQNEAQLEKSRLLSDRFSAERPKGSFSTLEIQRTEQGDSAMYLCASTPPGRYHEQYFGPGTRLTVT.

This sequence joins TRBV7-9 and TRBJ2-2, with D tentatively TRBD2 (6 bases). Deletions cut 4 bases from V and 1 base from J, with 16 bases between. The germline V gene encodes CDR1 SEHNR and CDR2 FQNEAQ (reference sequence). CDR3 length equals 17 residues. This chain's CDR3 is CASSSFNGRLNTGELFF. Here the CDR3 DNA reads TGTGCCAGCAGCTCTTTCAATGGGAGGTTGAACACCGGGGAGCTGTTTTTT.

The chain employs TRBV29-1 and TRBJ2-1; a weak D match, TRBD2 (6 bases). There are 12 residues in the CDR3. V lost 1 base to trimming and J lost 15 bases, with 16 bases between them. The germline V gene encodes CDR1 SQVTM and CDR2 ANQGSEA. CDR3 bases: TGCAGCGTTGAAGTTGCACTAGCCGTGGGGTTCTTC. It is translated as CSVEVALAVGFF.

This sequence joins TRBV10-3 and TRBJ2-5; possibly TRBD1 or TRBD2 for D (5 bases each). The germline V and J ends were trimmed by 4 bases and 6 bases, with 12 bases remaining between them. The CDR3 is 13 residues long. Germline V lookup: CDR1 ENHRY, CDR2 SYGVKD. This chain's CDR3 is CAISVTGQQTQYF. Written as DNA, the CDR3 is TGTGCCATCAGTGTAACGGGGCAGCAGACCCAGTACTTC.

The genes are TRBV7-9 and TRBJ1-4; unclear D gene. The germline gives CDR1 SEHNR, CDR2 FQNEAQ (reference sequence). The CDR3 runs to 13 residues. The CDR3 nucleotides are TGTGCAACAGATCAGGACGCTAATGAAAAACTGTTTTTT. Its translation: CATDQDANEKLFF.

In its sample, this clonotype was seen a few times. The V gene is TRBV28, the J gene TRBJ1-6, with 7 bases that match TRBD1. Germline values: CDR1 MDHEN, CDR2 SYDVKM. CDR3 length equals 17 residues. V lost 4 bases to trimming and J lost 7 bases; unmatched junction nucleotides: 13. In nucleotides, the CDR3 is TGTGCCAGCAGTTCTCCCCAAGGGGGCGGACGGAATTCACCCCTCCACTTT. Its translation is CASSSPQGGGRNSPLHF.

The chain uses TRBV20-1 and TRBJ2-1; maybe TRBD1 (5 bases). CDR1 DFQATT and CDR2 SNEGSKA come from the germline V gene (reference sequence). The CDR3 has 14 amino acids. V was clipped by 3 bases and J by 7 bases, with 16 bases between them. The CDR3 coding sequence is TGCAGTGCTAGCGTTGGGGCTTCCCGTAATGAGCAGTTCTTC. Translation: CSASVGASRNEQFF.

This clonotype was counted at least ten times. The J gene is TRBJ2-3, the V gene TRBV7-8, with D tentatively TRBD2 (5 bases). The CDR3 totals 14 residues. Germline-derived CDR1 and CDR2 are SGHVS and FQNEAQ. Trimming shortened V by 5 bases and J by 3 bases, and 12 bases separated the two germline ends. The CDR3: CASSLGVKTDTQYF. The DNA for the CDR3 is TGTGCCAGCAGCCTCGGGGTAAAGACAGATACGCAGTATTTT.

The chain combines TRBV6-1 with TRBJ1-5; D is ambiguous. This CDR3 contains 16 residues. In germline, CDR1 is MNHNS, CDR2 SASEGT. V dropped 0 bases and J dropped 3 bases, with 12 bases sitting between them. CDR3 protein: CASSEAGRSYNQPQHF. The CDR3 nucleotides are TGTGCCAGCAGTGAAGCGGGCAGGAGCTACAATCAGCCCCAGCATTTT.

This clonotype was picked up a small number of times. This chain uses TRBV20-1 with TRBJ2-1; D is undetermined. The CDR3 spans 14 residues. The V end was cut by 5 bases, the J end by 3 bases, with 14 bases between. Germline-derived CDR1 and CDR2 are DFQATT and SNEGSKA (reference sequence). In nucleotides, the CDR3 is TGCAGTGCTCGAACGCCCTACAACTACAATGAGCAGTTCTTC. Its translation is CSARTPYNYNEQFF.

This clonotype was observed a handful of times. The chain uses TRBV4-3 and TRBJ2-1; 12 bases fit TRBD2. Germline trimming cut 1 base from V and 4 bases from J; bases unmatched to any gene: 5. The CDR3 loop spans 17 amino acids. Germline values: CDR1 LGHNA, CDR2 YSLEER. CDR3 protein: CASSQVLGTSGYNEQFF. The CDR3 nucleotides read TGCGCCAGCAGCCAAGTATTGGGGACTAGCGGGTACAATGAGCAGTTCTTC.

This clonotype was observed at least ten times. J is TRBJ2-7 and V is TRBV6-2 or TRBV6-3; TRBD2 matches 7 bases. V lost 2 bases to trimming and J lost 7 bases; unmatched junction nucleotides: 2. This CDR3 has 12 residues. CDR1 is MNHEY and CDR2 is SVGEGT in the germline V gene. The CDR3 sequence is CASSYGAGEQYF. The CDR3 region has the DNA TGTGCCAGCAGTTACGGAGCGGGGGAGCAGTACTTC.

This chain links TRBV29-1 with TRBJ2-2; 8 positions match TRBD1. Germline CDR1 SQVTM, CDR2 ANQGSEA. The CDR3 has 14 residues. After removal of 5 bases from V and 6 bases from J, the junction contained 8 bases not matched to a gene. The DNA of the CDR3 is TGCAGCGTTAGGACAGGGCCTATCGCCGGGGAGCTGTTTTTT. It yields the protein CSVRTGPIAGELFF.

The V call is TRBV30, the J call TRBJ1-4; D might be TRBD1 (5 bases). This CDR3 region has 14 residues. V was clipped by 0 bases and J by 6 bases, with 11 bases between them. CDR1 is GTSNPN, CDR2 SVGIG, per germline (reference sequence). The CDR3 coding sequence is TGTGCCTGGAGTGTGGGGACGGTTTATGAAAAACTGTTTTTT. Protein product: CAWSVGTVYEKLFF.

The V and J genes are TRBV7-9 and TRBJ2-3; 7 bases map to TRBD1. V trimming: 3 bases; J trimming: 2 bases; junction bases outside the gene matches: 2. Germline values: CDR1 SEHNR, CDR2 FQNEAQ (reference sequence). The CDR3 consists of 14 residues. The CDR3 DNA is TGTGCCAGCAGCTTGGGACAGTACACAGATACGCAGTATTTT. Its protein is CASSLGQYTDTQYF. Full variable domain (rest looked up from reference TRBV7-9 and TRBJ2-3): DTGVSQNPRHKITKRGQNVTFRCDPISEHNRLYWYRQTLGQGPEFLTYFQNEAQLEKSRLLSDRFSAERPKGSFSTLEIQRTEQGDSAMYLCASSLGQYTDTQYFGPGTRLTVL.

The rearrangement joins TRBV20-1 to TRBJ1-2; D ambiguous. The length of the CDR3 is 14 residues. Trimming took 0 bases from V and 3 from J, leaving 11 bases between them. Germline V CDR1 and CDR2: DFQATT, SNEGSKA (reference sequence). The CDR3 reads CSARDRRPYYGYTF. The CDR3 DNA is TGCAGTGCTAGAGATCGAAGACCGTACTATGGCTACACCTTC.

This clonotype was picked up one time. The chain carries TRBV24-1 and TRBJ2-3; 11 nucleotides line up with TRBD2. CDR1 KGHDR and CDR2 SFDVKD come from the germline V gene. J lost 2 bases, V lost 7 bases, and 10 bases had no gene match. The CDR3 has 17 residues. The CDR3 spells CATSPRIAGGYTDTQYF. Here the CDR3 DNA reads TGTGCCACCAGCCCCCGGATAGCGGGAGGGTACACAGATACGCAGTATTTT.

This clonotype was recorded many times. The chain carries TRBV28 and TRBJ1-1, with D uncertain. The CDR3 sequence is 14 residues long. The V and J ends lost 2 bases and 10 bases respectively, with 17 bases between them. Germline V gene sequence: CDR1 MDHEN, CDR2 SYDVKM. The CDR3, as DNA: TGTGCCAGCAGTTTAGGGGAGACAAGCACAGTAGCTTTCTTT. The encoded protein is CASSLGETSTVAFF. Using reference TRBV28 and TRBJ1-1 for the parts outside the CDR3, the full variable domain is DVKVTQSSRYLVKRTGEKVFLECVQDMDHENMFWYRQDPGLGLRLIYFSYDVKMKEKGDIPEGYSVSREKKERFSLILESASTNQTSMYLCASSLGETSTVAFFGQGTRLTVV.

This clonotype was picked up a small number of times. The chain has TRBV20-1 and TRBJ2-5, with 7 bases lining up with TRBD2. The CDR3 loop spans 14 amino acids. Germline trimming cut 5 bases from V and 7 bases from J; bases unmatched to any gene: 13. In germline, CDR1 is DFQATT, CDR2 SNEGSKA (reference sequence). The CDR3 bases are TGCAGTGCTGATCCGGGAGGAAGGGTTCTGACCCAGTACTTC. It is translated as CSADPGGRVLTQYF.

V gene TRBV29-1 combines with J gene TRBJ2-7, with D possibly matching TRBD2 (6 bases). CDR3 length: 13 residues. With 3 bases removed from V and 6 bases from J, the gap between germline ends came to 15 bases. Germline-derived CDR1 and CDR2 are SQVTM and ANQGSEA. The CDR3 DNA is TGCAGCGTTGAGCACGGGGGACTGGGCGAGCAGTACTTC. As protein: CSVEHGGLGEQYF.

This clonotype was seen a few times. The CDR3 sequence: CASSQGLASTGELFF. The CDR3, as DNA: TGTGCCAGCAGCCAGGGACTAGCATCCACCGGGGAGCTGTTTTTT. The gene calls are TRBV3-1 and TRBJ2-2; TRBD2 matches 9 bases. V lost 3 bases, J lost 4 bases, and 3 bases stayed unmatched. The CDR3 has 15 amino acids. Per the germline V gene, CDR1 is LGHDT and CDR2 is YNNKEL (reference sequence).

This clonotype was seen only a few times. This is likely a read error, given that the CDR3 carries no conserved phenylalanine or tryptophan at its end. The chain has TRBV6-5 and TRBJ1-1, with a tentative D call TRBD1 (5 bases). Germline CDR1 is MNHEY and CDR2 is SVGAGI. The CDR3 sequence is 18 residues long. Trimming removed 4 bases from V and 1 base from J, with 22 bases in between. The CDR3 DNA is TGTGCCAGCAGTTTTCGTAACGTCCCAGGGAGGCCGAACACTGAAGCTTTCTCT. Amino acid sequence: CASSFRNVPGRPNTEAFS.

This clonotype was counted a few times. The chain has TRBV9 and TRBJ2-1; TRBD2 agrees at 14 bases. The V and J ends lost 3 bases and 7 bases, in that order; junction bases with no gene match: 6. The CDR3 runs 16 residues. Germline assignment: CDR1 SGDLS and CDR2 YYNGEE. The CDR3 DNA reads as TGTGCCAGCAGCGCCCGGACTAGCGGGAGGTCAAATGAGCAGTTCTTC. Translating it yields CASSARTSGRSNEQFF.

This clonotype occurred a few times. The gene calls are TRBV30 and TRBJ1-5; D uncertain. The CDR3 length is 15 residues. V gave up 2 bases and J gave up 2 bases, with 13 bases separating them. Germline CDR1 is GTSNPN and CDR2 is SVGIG (reference sequence). DNA of the CDR3: TGTGCCTGGAGTACCGGTGGACCTGGCAATCAGCCCCAGCATTTT. Translation: CAWSTGGPGNQPQHF.

This clonotype has only a few counts. This chain links TRBV7-3 with TRBJ2-7; no clear D. Germline CDR1 is SGHTA and CDR2 is FQGTGA. Between the trimmed V and J ends, which lost 2 bases and 6 bases, there was a span of 11 bases. The CDR3 totals 13 residues. Written as DNA, the CDR3 is TGTGCCAGCAGCTTAGGCGGTAGCAGCGAGCAGTACTTC. Its translation: CASSLGGSSEQYF.

This clonotype was seen more than once but under ten times. V and J are TRBV5-1 and TRBJ1-1, with D unresolved. This CDR3 is 12 amino acids long. V was trimmed by 2 bases and J by 5 bases, leaving 7 bases between them. CDR1 is SGHRS and CDR2 is YFSETQ in the germline V gene. The CDR3 DNA sequence: TGCGCCAGCAGCTTTGATGGGACTGAAGCTTTCTTT. This gives the protein CASSFDGTEAFF.

For this clonotype: Given the absence of the conserved phenylalanine or tryptophan at the CDR3 end, a read error is likely. The chain combines TRBV3-1 with TRBJ1-6; D is possibly TRBD1 (5 bases). Between the trimmed V and J ends, which lost 1 base and 7 bases, there was a span of 8 bases. CDR1 and CDR2 from the germline V gene are LGHDT and YNNKEL (reference sequence). The CDR3 covers 14 residues. The CDR3, as DNA: TGTGCCAGCAGCCAAGGACAGCGGAATTCACCCCTCCACATT. It codes for CASSQGQRNSPLHI.